One and the same sample provided the 8 T cell receptor beta chains below, sequenced in a study of response to subunit inactivated influenza vaccine. TCRdb independently ran MiXCR on the RT-PCR reads; one entry per CDR3 protein. This sample carries just over 300,000 distinct CDR3 sequences, approximately 20% of them seen once, and the ten largest clones take 10%. The specimen comprised PBMCs from blood, sampled roughly 20 months after vaccination. Every receptor here comes from a man aged 50-75 years who received an inactivated influenza vaccine.

The chain combines TRBV12-3 or TRBV12-4 with TRBJ2-7; TRBD2 matches at 13 bases. The CDR3 covers 14 residues. V lost 6 bases, J lost 6 bases, and 5 bases stayed unmatched. The CDR3 sequence: CASRRGLAGREQYF. For the CDR3, the DNA is TGTGCCAGCAGAAGGGGACTAGCGGGGCGCGAGCAGTACTTC.

This clonotype was counted only a few times. The chain recombines TRBV5-1 with TRBJ1-1; D is undetermined. CDR1 and CDR2 from the germline V gene are SGHRS and YFSETQ. V was pared by 1 base and J by 1 base, with 8 bases between. The CDR3 sequence is 14 residues long. CDR3 in DNA: TGCGCCAGCAGCTTGAAACAAGGGAACACTGAAGCTTTCTTT. This translates into CASSLKQGNTEAFF.

This clonotype has a handful of counts. This chain links TRBV4-1 with TRBJ1-2; 7 nucleotides match TRBD1. This CDR3 has 14 residues. V shed 0 bases and J 4 bases; nucleotides not matched to a gene: 2. Germline V lookup: CDR1 MGHRA, CDR2 YSYEKL. CDR3: CASSQETGRYGYTF. Here the CDR3 DNA reads TGCGCCAGCAGCCAAGAGACAGGGCGCTATGGCTACACCTTC.

This clonotype has more than one count but fewer than ten. As DNA, the CDR3 is TGCAGTGCTAACAAATTGGGAACTGAAGCTTTCTTT. Protein sequence: CSANKLGTEAFF. This chain links TRBV20-1 with TRBJ1-1; D ambiguous. The ends were cut back, 4 bases at V and 5 bases at J, with 11 bases in the middle. The germline V gene has CDR1 DFQATT and CDR2 SNEGSKA (reference sequence). The CDR3 sequence is 12 residues long.

The V gene is TRBV29-1, the J gene TRBJ2-3, with D unclear. The CDR3 runs 16 residues. V was cut by 1 base and J by 2 bases, with 16 bases left in between. Germline CDR1 is SQVTM and CDR2 is ANQGSEA. The DNA of the CDR3 is TGCAGCGTTGAAGGCGTGGGAATTGGGTTCACAGATACGCAGTATTTT. Its translation is CSVEGVGIGFTDTQYF.

The chain joins TRBV19 to TRBJ1-2, with no clear D. V was cut by 3 bases and J by 1 base, with 6 bases left in between. The CDR3 totals 13 residues. Germline V gene sequence: CDR1 LNHDA, CDR2 SQIVND (reference sequence). The CDR3 DNA is TGTGCCAGTAGTATCGGATTTAACTATGGCTACACCTTC. It is translated as CASSIGFNYGYTF.

Here the CDR3 reads CASSAWDTRGGYTF. The CDR3 bases are TGTGCCAGCAGCGCCTGGGACACCAGAGGAGGCTACACCTTC. The chain employs TRBV7-9 and TRBJ1-2; tentatively, D is TRBD1 (6 bases). Germline lookup yields CDR1 SEHNR and CDR2 FQNEAQ (reference sequence). Between the trimmed V and J ends, which lost 5 bases and 8 bases, there was a span of 18 bases. This CDR3 is built from 14 residues.

This chain uses TRBV5-1 with TRBJ1-4; possible D gene TRBD1, 6 bases. There are 15 residues in the CDR3. Per germline, CDR1 SGHRS and CDR2 YFSETQ. V lost 4 bases and J lost 7, with 17 bases in between. The CDR3 here is CASSKNTGLSEKLFF. CDR3 DNA: TGCGCCAGCAGCAAGAATACAGGGCTGAGTGAAAAACTGTTTTTT.